The 2 T cell receptor beta chains presented below share a single source sample, sequenced in a study of blood T cell repertoires in COVID-19 (TCRdb year 2020). The library was produced with the immunoSEQ multiplex PCR assay. The immuneACCESS repertoire file appears here via TCRdb, limited to in-frame rearrangements. These files lack a portion of the clones; in checked studies, under half of the deficit traces to unresolved V genes, and the cause of the others is not known. Within this sample are approximately 140,000 clones, with approximately 80% of them counted one time only. Roughly 15% of the sample is in the top ten clones. The sample was peripheral blood. These receptors all come from a man aged 50-59 years with acute or convalescent COVID-19.

The chain couples TRBV2 to TRBJ1-1; D is ambiguous. The V end lost 7 bases, the J end lost 7 bases, and 10 bases lay between the germline ends. The CDR3 is made up of 11 amino acids. Germline CDR1 SNHLY, CDR2 FYNNEI. The chain's CDR3 is CASKREGEAFF. CDR3 nucleotide sequence: TGTGCCAGCAAGAGGGAGGGTGAAGCTTTCTTT.

The V and J genes are TRBV6-2 or TRBV6-3 and TRBJ2-7, with a possible D match to TRBD1 (6 bases). The CDR3 is 16 residues long. With 2 bases removed from V and 2 bases from J, the gap between germline ends came to 16 bases. The V gene's germline CDR1 is MNHEY and CDR2 SVGEGT. The CDR3 loop reads CASSYGVVGQTYEQYV. The CDR3 DNA follows: TGTGCCAGCAGTTACGGGGTTGTCGGACAGACCTACGAGCAGTACGTC.